What follows are 14 T cell receptor beta chains derived from one specimen sequenced in a study of control samples from healthy donors and cancer patients. The repertoire was sequenced with immunoSEQ multiplex PCR; TCRdb's copy has only in-frame clones and lacks some. The sample shows some 70,000 clones, over 65% of them seen only once. The sequencing input was PBMCs. The receptors shown here come from a woman between 50 and 59 years old with lung cancer.

This chain joins TRBV7-2 and TRBJ1-6, with 7 nucleotides matching TRBD1. The ends lost 4 bases at V and 9 bases at J; junction bases unmatched: 3. Germline assignment: CDR1 SGHTA and CDR2 FQGNSA. The CDR3 spans 13 residues. The CDR3 here is CASSSDRASPLHF. Written as DNA, the CDR3 is TGTGCCAGCAGCTCTGACAGGGCTTCACCCCTCCACTTT.

The rearrangement joins TRBV18 to TRBJ2-5; D may match TRBD1 or TRBD2 (5 bases each). V dropped 2 bases and J dropped 5 bases, with 15 bases sitting between them. The germline CDR1 and CDR2 sequences are KGHSH and LQKENI. The CDR3 is 15 amino acids. This CDR3 is CASSPSGGTRETQYF. CDR3 nucleotide sequence: TGTGCCAGCTCACCAAGTGGGGGTACAAGGGAGACCCAGTACTTC. Full variable domain (missing parts from reference TRBV18 and TRBJ2-5): NAGVMQNPRHLVRRRGQEARLRCSPMKGHSHVYWYRQLPEEGLKFMVYLQKENIIDESGMPKERFSAEFPKEGPSILRIQQVVRGDSAAYFCASSPSGGTRETQYFGPGTRLLVL.

This chain connects TRBV7-2 to TRBJ2-2; 12 nucleotides match TRBD2. The CDR3 has 17 residues. Looked up from germline, CDR1 is SGHTA and CDR2 is FQGNSA. The J segment lost 6 bases and the V segment lost 0 bases, leaving 5 bases of the junction unmatched. The CDR3 is CASSLALAGGQSGELFF. The DNA for the CDR3 is TGTGCCAGCAGCTTAGCCCTAGCGGGGGGGCAATCCGGGGAGCTGTTTTTT. Looking up the rest from reference TRBV7-2 and TRBJ2-2 gives the full variable domain: GAGVSQSPSNKVTEKGKDVELRCDPISGHTALYWYRQSLGQGLEFLIYFQGNSAPDKSGLPSDRFSAERTGGSVSTLTIQRTQQEDSAVYLCASSLALAGGQSGELFFGEGSRLTVL.

In this sample, this clone turned up once. The CDR3 protein is CASSQTSGGSTDTQYF. The DNA for the CDR3 is TGTGCCAGCAGCCAAACTAGCGGGGGTAGCACAGATACGCAGTATTTT. The rearrangement joins TRBV4-2 to TRBJ2-3; 11 bases map to TRBD2. Germline V lookup: CDR1 LGHNA, CDR2 YNFKEQ. Trimming took 2 bases from V and 0 from J; bases not matched to a gene: 1. The CDR3 runs to 16 residues.

The chain combines TRBV27 with TRBJ1-1; maybe TRBD1 (6 bases). This CDR3 has 14 amino acids. Germline V gene data show CDR1 as MNHEY and CDR2 as SMNVEV (reference sequence). The ends were cut back, 6 bases at V and 4 bases at J, with 15 bases in the middle. CDR3 loop: CASRGTGRGTEAFF. The CDR3 DNA sequence: TGTGCCAGCAGAGGAACAGGGAGAGGCACTGAAGCTTTCTTT.

This chain joins TRBV27 and TRBJ2-7; 7 bases line up with TRBD1. V was pared by 5 bases and J by 0 bases, with 13 bases of the junction left unmatched. The germline V gene encodes CDR1 MNHEY and CDR2 SMNVEV (reference sequence). The CDR3 consists of 17 residues. As DNA, the CDR3 is TGTGCCAGCAGTCCCTACCTAGGACAGGTAATCTCCTACGAGCAGTACTTC. Encoded protein: CASSPYLGQVISYEQYF.

This chain joins TRBV6-2 or TRBV6-3 and TRBJ2-5; 10 nucleotides align to TRBD2. CDR1 MNHEY and CDR2 SVGEGT come from the germline V gene. The CDR3 sequence is 16 residues long. J gave up 1 base and V 5 bases, and 7 bases lay outside the gene matches. This chain's CDR3 is CASSRGTSEFQETQYF. The CDR3 DNA reads as TGTGCCAGCAGTCGGGGGACTAGCGAGTTCCAAGAGACCCAGTACTTC.

The chain carries TRBV6-6 and TRBJ1-6, with D unresolved. The CDR3 has 13 residues. V was shortened by 7 bases and J by 8 bases, with 12 bases between the two germline ends. Per the germline V gene, CDR1 is MNHNY and CDR2 is SVGAGI (reference sequence). The CDR3: CASNEVTDSPLHF. Here the CDR3 DNA reads TGTGCCAGCAATGAGGTGACGGATTCACCCCTCCACTTT.

The chain joins TRBV10-3 to TRBJ1-1, with TRBD1 matching 10 bases. Trimming took 4 bases from V and 7 from J; bases not matched to a gene: 12. This CDR3 has 16 residues. Germline lookup yields CDR1 ENHRY and CDR2 SYGVKD. The CDR3 bases are TGTGCCATCAGTGGGCCGGACAGGGGGGAAGTTGGTGAAGCTTTCTTT. It encodes CAISGPDRGEVGEAFF.

J is TRBJ2-1 and V is TRBV11-3; 13 bases line up with TRBD2. Per germline, CDR1 SGHNT and CDR2 YENEEA. The CDR3 loop spans 16 amino acids. V was pared by 5 bases and J by 3 bases, with 4 bases of the junction left unmatched. The CDR3 loop is CASSPGTSGDYNEQFF. The DNA for the CDR3 is TGTGCCAGCAGCCCCGGGACTAGCGGGGACTACAATGAGCAGTTCTTC.

The genes are TRBV7-2 and TRBJ2-2; D not certain. This CDR3 region has 13 residues. Germline V gene lookup returns CDR1 SGHTA and CDR2 FQGNSA. Trimming cost V 5 bases and J 6 bases, with 10 bases left between them. The CDR3 sequence is CASSPGSPGELFF. CDR3 DNA sequence: TGTGCCAGCAGCCCCGGTAGTCCCGGGGAGCTGTTTTTT.

The rearrangement joins TRBV7-9 to TRBJ2-7; the match to TRBD1 covers 7 bases. CDR1 is SEHNR, CDR2 FQNEAQ, per germline (reference sequence). This CDR3 is 13 amino acids long. V trimming: 3 bases; J trimming: 4 bases; junction bases outside the gene matches: 3. CDR3 in amino acids: CASSFGDRYEQYF. CDR3 nucleotides: TGTGCCAGCAGCTTCGGGGACAGATACGAGCAGTACTTC.

The chain is built from TRBV15 and TRBJ1-2; D possibly corresponds to TRBD1 (6 bases). The V and J ends lost 1 base and 2 bases respectively, with 8 bases between them. Germline CDR1 and CDR2: LNHNV and YYDKDF (reference sequence). This CDR3 comprises 14 residues. The CDR3 spells CATSRVTGNYGYTF. The CDR3, as DNA: TGTGCCACCAGCAGAGTAACAGGGAACTATGGCTACACCTTC.

The chain combines TRBV14 with TRBJ2-4, with D possibly being TRBD1 or TRBD2 (5 bases each). Germline V CDR1 and CDR2: SGHDN, FVKESK. The V end lost 3 bases, the J end lost 6 bases, and 15 bases lay between the germline ends. The CDR3 has 15 amino acids. The CDR3 loop reads CASSHRGGIGNIQYF. As DNA, the CDR3 is TGTGCCAGCAGCCATCGTGGGGGAATCGGAAACATTCAGTACTTC.